Below, 32 T cell receptor beta chains from the same sample are listed, as sequenced in a study of breast tumors, draining lymph nodes, adjacent tissues. TCRdb reprocessed the multiplex PCR reads with MiXCR, giving one entry per CDR3 protein. The sample shows roughly 130,000 distinct CDR3 sequences, just under 20% of them seen only once. The lymph nodes were axillary draining lymph nodes from breast cancer patients. The sample comprised axillary lymph node tissue. The receptor source for this set is a female donor with breast cancer. Some clones in this sample may be carry-over from other donors' samples.

The CDR3: CAWSESSTNEKLFF. CDR3 nucleotide sequence: TGTGCCTGGAGTGAAAGTTCAACTAATGAAAAACTGTTTTTT. The chain is built from TRBV30 and TRBJ1-4; D not certain. CDR3 length equals 14 residues. Trimming took 1 base from V and 0 from J, leaving 6 bases between them. Germline CDR1 and CDR2: GTSNPN and SVGIG (reference sequence).

This clonotype was counted at least ten times. The CDR3 region is CSARAGLSTDTQYF. The CDR3 DNA reads TGCAGTGCTAGAGCGGGACTTAGCACAGATACGCAGTATTTT. The chain combines TRBV20-1 with TRBJ2-3, with D maybe TRBD2 (6 bases). The CDR3 sequence is 14 residues long. Germline loops: CDR1 DFQATT, CDR2 SNEGSKA (reference sequence). The V and J ends lost 1 base and 0 bases respectively, with 8 bases between them.

About this clonotype: Possible read error: a much larger clone is one base away. The rearrangement links TRBV7-3 to TRBJ2-1; 9 nucleotides agree with TRBD2. The J segment lost 5 bases and the V segment lost 3 bases, leaving 5 bases of the junction unmatched. The germline gives CDR1 SGHTA, CDR2 FQGTGA. CDR3 size: 15 residues. CDR3 sequence reads: CASSLWRGGHNEQFF. Written as DNA, the CDR3 is TGTGCCAGCAGCTTGTGGCGGGGGGGCCACAATGAGCAGTTCTTC.

At least ten counts were recorded for this clonotype. V gene TRBV20-1 combines with J gene TRBJ1-5, with D uncertain. The length of the CDR3 is 14 residues. V was cut by 3 bases and J by 4 bases, with 13 bases left in between. CDR1 DFQATT and CDR2 SNEGSKA come from the germline V gene (reference sequence). The DNA for the CDR3 is TGCAGTGCTAGTAATTCCCAAGGGAATCAGCCCCAGCATTTT. This encodes CSASNSQGNQPQHF.

This clonotype was observed once. Since a much larger clone is just one base distant, this may be a read error. The chain carries TRBV12-5 and TRBJ2-1, with unresolved D. The CDR3 is made up of 16 amino acids. The V gene's germline CDR1 is LGHNT and CDR2 FRNRAP. The CDR3 coding sequence is TGTGCTAGTGGTTCGGAACAGTTGGGGAAATACAATGAGCAGTCCTTC. Translation gives CASGSEQLGKYNEQSF. Full variable domain (outside the CDR3, taken from reference TRBV12-5 and TRBJ2-1): DARVTQTPRHKVTEMGQEVTMRCQPILGHNTVFWYRQTMMQGLELLAYFRNRAPLDDSGMPKDRFSAEMPDATLATLKIQPSEPRDSAVYFCASGSEQLGKYNEQSFGPGTRLTVL.

The gene calls are TRBV28 and TRBJ2-3; possible D gene TRBD2, 6 bases. V lost 10 bases to trimming and J lost 6 bases, with 17 bases between them. Germline V gives CDR1 MDHEN, CDR2 SYDVKM. The CDR3 extends over 13 amino acids. The CDR3 region has the DNA TGTGCCATCGCACTAGCTGGGAGCGATACGCAGTATTTT. Translation: CAIALAGSDTQYF.

Many counts were recorded for this clonotype. This chain joins TRBV2 and TRBJ1-2, with D possibly being TRBD1 (6 bases). The CDR3 is 12 residues long. V lost 5 bases and J 8 bases, leaving 12 bases between the germline ends. CDR1 and CDR2 from the germline V gene are SNHLY and FYNNEI. CDR3 loop: CASSRGGGGYTF. CDR3 in DNA: TGTGCCAGCAGTAGGGGGGGCGGGGGCTACACCTTC.

This clonotype has a count of ten or more. This chain joins TRBV7-2 and TRBJ2-3; D is unclear. Trimming pared 0 bases from V and 2 bases from J, leaving 9 bases between. CDR1 is SGHTA and CDR2 is FQGNSA in the germline V gene. The length of the CDR3 is 15 residues. In nucleotides, the CDR3 is TGTGCCAGCAGCTTAGCAGCCCAGTTCACAGATACGCAGTATTTT. It yields the protein CASSLAAQFTDTQYF. Together with reference TRBV7-2 and TRBJ2-3, the CDR3 gives the full variable domain: GAGVSQSPSNKVTEKGKDVELRCDPISGHTALYWYRQSLGQGLEFLIYFQGNSAPDKSGLPSDRFSAERTGGSVSTLTIQRTQQEDSAVYLCASSLAAQFTDTQYFGPGTRLTVL.

Worth noting for this clonotype: An end of the junction differs from the germline gene, which may be a read error. The chain combines TRBV18 with TRBJ2-6, with 11 bases lining up with TRBD2. Germline CDR1 KGHSH, CDR2 LQKENI. The CDR3 extends over 18 amino acids. This CDR3 reads CASSPPSLAGGGATVLTF. DNA for the CDR3: TGTGCCAGCTCACCACCCTCCCTAGCGGGGGGCGGGGCCACCGTCCTGACTTTC.

This clonotype was detected many times. This chain connects TRBV9 to TRBJ1-2; D unresolved. Germline-derived CDR1 and CDR2 are SGDLS and YYNGEE. The V gene lost 4 bases and the J gene lost 8 bases, with 15 bases spanning the gap. The CDR3 loop spans 13 amino acids. The CDR3 region has the DNA TGTGCCAGCAGCCCGATGACAATCCGGGGCTACACCTTC. Encoded protein: CASSPMTIRGYTF.

This clonotype appeared many times. J is TRBJ2-3 and V is TRBV5-1, with no clear D. Per the germline V gene, CDR1 is SGHRS and CDR2 is YFSETQ. Trimming took 5 bases from V and 2 from J, leaving 3 bases between them. The CDR3 is 11 amino acids. The CDR3 bases are TGCGCCAGCAGAGTCACAGATACGCAGTATTTT. This codes for CASRVTDTQYF.

This clonotype was picked up many times. The CDR3 bases are TGTGCCAGCAGTGAATCGGGGGGTGGTAATTCACCCCTCCACTTT. This encodes CASSESGGGNSPLHF. The chain carries TRBV6-1 and TRBJ1-6, with TRBD1 as a possible D gene (5 bases). Trimming stripped 2 bases from V and 6 bases from J, with 11 bases between. The CDR3 totals 15 residues. Germline CDR1 MNHNS, CDR2 SASEGT.

With regard to this clonotype: It may be a read error: a sequence one base away is much more abundant. The V and J genes are TRBV3-1 and TRBJ1-3; no definite D call. The V end lost 5 bases, the J end lost 2 bases, and 7 bases lay between the germline ends. CDR3 length: 13 amino acids. The germline V gene has CDR1 LGHDT and CDR2 YNNKEL (reference sequence). CDR3 sequence: CASSDNPGNTIYF. The CDR3 bases are TGTGCCAGCAGCGACAACCCTGGAAACACCATATATTTT.

In regard to this clonotype: This sequence may be a read error, since a much larger clone differs from it by one base. This chain joins TRBV7-7 and TRBJ2-3; unclear D gene. The germline V gene has CDR1 SSHAT and CDR2 FNYEAQ (reference sequence). The CDR3 extends over 13 amino acids. CDR3 protein: CASSFISADTLYF. CDR3 nucleotide sequence: TGTGCTAGCAGCTTCATCAGTGCAGATACGCTGTATTTT.

This clonotype showed up many times. The chain couples TRBV29-1 to TRBJ2-5; TRBD1 is a possible D gene (6 bases). V lost 7 bases and J lost 4, with 19 bases in between. This CDR3 comprises 14 residues. Looked up from germline, CDR1 is SQVTM and CDR2 is ANQGSEA. The CDR3 DNA sequence: TGCAGCGGCCGAAGGGCTATACAGGGAGAGACCCAGTACTTC. Translating it yields CSGRRAIQGETQYF.

The chain links TRBV19 to TRBJ2-3; D assignment may be TRBD1 or TRBD2 (7 bases each). This CDR3 comprises 14 residues. Trimming took off 10 bases at V and 4 bases at J, with 18 bases between the two ends. The germline CDR1 and CDR2 sequences are LNHDA and SQIVND (reference sequence). CDR3 nucleotides: TGTGCCAACTCCCAGGGGGGGGGGGCAGATACGCAGTATTTT. It specifies CANSQGGGADTQYF.

Notes on this clonotype: This CDR3 is missing its conserved last phenylalanine or tryptophan, likely due to a read error. This chain connects TRBV7-2 to TRBJ2-5; D perhaps matches TRBD1 (5 bases). Germline lookup yields CDR1 SGHTA and CDR2 FQGNSA. The CDR3 length is 12 residues. The V end was cut by 4 bases, the J end by 3 bases, with 6 bases between. CDR3 protein: CASSSGKETQYL. The CDR3 DNA reads TGTGCCAGCAGCTCAGGGAAAGAGACCCAGTACCTC.

This clonotype was detected a few times. This chain uses TRBV28 with TRBJ1-5; unclear D gene. Germline V gene lookup returns CDR1 MDHEN and CDR2 SYDVKM. The CDR3 runs 14 residues. V was cut by 6 bases and J by 5 bases, with 14 bases left in between. Here the CDR3 reads CASRSGSGYQPQHF. In DNA form, the CDR3 reads TGTGCCAGCAGGTCGGGATCCGGGTATCAGCCCCAGCATTTT.

This clonotype was recorded many times. The chain employs TRBV11-2 and TRBJ1-3; no definite D call. CDR3 length equals 16 residues. V lost 3 bases and J lost 4, with 16 bases in between. Germline V gene lookup returns CDR1 SGHAT and CDR2 FQNNGV. CDR3 in amino acids: CASSLGFWGLGNTIYF. In DNA form, the CDR3 reads TGTGCCAGCAGCTTGGGGTTCTGGGGTTTAGGAAACACCATATATTTT.

This clonotype was counted many times. The rearrangement links TRBV5-1 to TRBJ1-3; D remains unclear. This CDR3 contains 16 residues. Germline assignment: CDR1 SGHRS and CDR2 YFSETQ. The V end lost 4 bases, the J end lost 0 bases, and 14 bases lay between the germline ends. The CDR3 nucleotides read TGCGCCAGCAGCCCCCAGAGGGCAAGCTCTGGAAACACCATATATTTT. Translating gives CASSPQRASSGNTIYF.

As for this clonotype: A much larger clone sits a single nucleotide away, making a read error possible. The CDR3 DNA is TGCGCCAGCAGTGAGTCAGGGTCCCACAGCGGGGAGCTGATTTTT. Translated: CASSESGSHSGELIF. The V and J genes are TRBV10-1 and TRBJ2-2; 7 bases are a match to TRBD2. Germline CDR1 WNHNN, CDR2 SYGVQD (reference sequence). The CDR3 runs to 15 residues.

The chain combines TRBV18 with TRBJ2-3; possibly TRBD2 for D (6 bases). The CDR3 contains 16 residues. Germline V gene sequence: CDR1 KGHSH, CDR2 LQKENI. Trimming shortened V by 3 bases and J by 3 bases, and 16 bases separated the two germline ends. CDR3 amino acids: CASSPMGQGGTDTQYF. As DNA, the CDR3 is TGTGCCAGCTCACCCATGGGGCAGGGAGGAACAGATACGCAGTATTTT.

Details on this clonotype: A clone one base away is much larger, so this may be a read error. The genes are TRBV9 and TRBJ2-7; 7 nucleotides match TRBD1. The V gene end was trimmed by 6 bases and the J gene end by 5 bases; junction bases not matched to a gene: 11. Germline V gene lookup returns CDR1 SGDLS and CDR2 YYNGEE. This CDR3 contains 14 residues. The CDR3 DNA reads as TGTGCCAGCAACCCAGGGGGTGGAACGAACGAGCAGTACTTC. This encodes CASNPGGGTNEQYF.

This clonotype was seen ten or more times. The chain employs TRBV12-3 or TRBV12-4 and TRBJ1-2, with 8 bases matching TRBD1. The J segment lost 4 bases and the V segment lost 7 bases, leaving 5 bases of the junction unmatched. The CDR3 length is 13 residues. CDR3 in amino acids: CASKGQAIYGYTF. The CDR3 DNA sequence: TGTGCCAGCAAGGGACAGGCTATCTATGGCTACACCTTC.

At least ten counts were recorded for this clonotype. The chain employs TRBV6-5 and TRBJ1-2; the D gene is possibly TRBD1 (6 bases). Between the trimmed V and J ends, which lost 6 bases and 1 base, there was a span of 9 bases. Germline CDR1 reads MNHEY; CDR2 reads SVGAGI. The CDR3 has 13 residues. The CDR3 sequence is CASSLDSNYGYTF. The CDR3 DNA sequence: TGTGCCAGCAGCTTGGACAGTAACTATGGCTACACCTTC.

Worth noting for this clonotype: This could be a read error, since a much larger clone is one nucleotide away. This is likely a read error, given that the CDR3 carries no conserved phenylalanine or tryptophan at its end. The chain combines TRBV6-2 or TRBV6-3 with TRBJ1-2; D gene uncertain. Germline values: CDR1 MNHEY, CDR2 SVGEGT. The CDR3 runs 14 residues. V was cut by 5 bases and J by 4 bases, with 14 bases left in between. CDR3 nucleotide sequence: TGTGCCAGCAGTCCGGCGACTCGCACCTATGGCTACACCTCC. Translating gives CASSPATRTYGYTS.

This clonotype was detected a few times. The chain couples TRBV28 to TRBJ2-7; 9 bases are a match to TRBD1. The J segment lost 6 bases and the V segment lost 6 bases, leaving 3 bases of the junction unmatched. Germline V gene data show CDR1 as MDHEN and CDR2 as SYDVKM. The CDR3 totals 12 residues. CDR3 residues: CASRTGGTEQYF. CDR3 DNA: TGTGCCAGCAGGACAGGGGGGACCGAGCAGTACTTC.

This clonotype was seen only a few times. A much larger clone sits a single nucleotide away, making a read error possible. The chain recombines TRBV6-1 with TRBJ1-2, with D uncertain. V was cut by 6 bases and J by 2 bases, with 10 bases left in between. Germline V gene lookup returns CDR1 MNHNS and CDR2 SASEGT. This CDR3 has 13 residues. The CDR3 loop reads CASRGGTNYGYTF. The CDR3 DNA reads as TGTGCCAGCAGAGGAGGAACGAACTATGGCTACACCTTC.

The J gene is TRBJ1-5, the V gene TRBV28; perhaps TRBD1 as D (6 bases). This CDR3 region has 15 residues. Germline V gives CDR1 MDHEN, CDR2 SYDVKM. Trimming left V 6 bases short and J 4 bases short, with 16 bases between. CDR3 coding DNA: TGTGCCAGCAGCAGTCAGGGGATCCGAAATCAGCCCCAGCATTTT. This translates into CASSSQGIRNQPQHF. Drawing the rest from reference TRBV28 and TRBJ1-5, the complete variable domain is DVKVTQSSRYLVKRTGEKVFLECVQDMDHENMFWYRQDPGLGLRLIYFSYDVKMKEKGDIPEGYSVSREKKERFSLILESASTNQTSMYLCASSSQGIRNQPQHFGDGTRLSIL.

Comments on this clonotype: This could be a read error, since a much larger clone is one nucleotide away. The chain couples TRBV5-8 to TRBJ2-5; 8 nucleotides align to TRBD1. Germline assignment: CDR1 SGHTS and CDR2 YDEGEE. There are 15 residues in the CDR3. After removal of 4 bases from V and 6 bases from J, the junction contained 11 bases not matched to a gene. The CDR3 sequence: CASSPRQGAAKTQYF. DNA for the CDR3: TGTGCCAGCAGCCCCCGGCAGGGGGCGGCGAAGACCCAGTACTTC.

This clonotype turned up a few times. V usage is TRBV29-1 and J usage is TRBJ2-1; the D call may be TRBD1 or TRBD2 (5 bases each). Germline CDR1 SQVTM, CDR2 ANQGSEA. The CDR3 length is 15 residues. Trimming took off 0 bases at V and 8 bases at J, with 17 bases between the two ends. The CDR3 nucleotides are TGCAGCGTTGAAGATTTAGGGGTGAGGGACGATGAGCAGTTCTTC. Translation: CSVEDLGVRDDEQFF.

The chain carries TRBV6-1 and TRBJ2-3, with D uncertain. The V and J ends lost 3 bases and 9 bases respectively, with 7 bases between them. This CDR3 contains 11 residues. Germline V gives CDR1 MNHNS, CDR2 SASEGT. The CDR3 reads CASSDPRTQYF. In nucleotides, the CDR3 is TGTGCCAGCAGTGATCCCAGGACGCAGTATTTT.